Shown below are 25 T cell receptor beta chains from a single sample sequenced in a study of blood T cell repertoires in COVID-19. Data came from immunoSEQ multiplex PCR; TCRdb stores just in-frame clones and leaves some out. The sample includes roughly 150,000 clones, 80% to 90% seen only once; the top ten take around 16%. The sample comprised peripheral blood. These receptors were obtained from a woman in her 40s with acute or convalescent COVID-19.

The V call is TRBV2, the J call TRBJ2-1; 10 bases are a match to TRBD2. The germline V gene encodes CDR1 SNHLY and CDR2 FYNNEI. CDR3 length: 16 residues. V shed 7 bases and J 9 bases; nucleotides not matched to a gene: 15. The CDR3: CASITTPGLALTEQFF. The CDR3 coding sequence is TGTGCCAGCATTACAACGCCGGGACTAGCGTTAACTGAGCAGTTCTTC.

The J gene is TRBJ2-2, the V gene TRBV6-4; 9 nucleotides align to TRBD2. CDR3 length equals 14 residues. The trim removed 4 bases at V and 3 bases at J, leaving 0 bases unmatched. Looked up from germline, CDR1 is MRHNA and CDR2 is SNTAGT. The CDR3 nucleotides read TGTGCCAGCAGTGTAGCGGGAGACACCGGGGAGCTGTTTTTT. Translated: CASSVAGDTGELFF.

The V gene is TRBV10-3, the J gene TRBJ1-1; the D gene is possibly TRBD1 (6 bases). Looked up from germline, CDR1 is ENHRY and CDR2 is SYGVKD. CDR3 size: 15 residues. Trimming left V 7 bases short and J 3 bases short, with 18 bases between. The CDR3 sequence: CAIKEGGGAYTEAFF. For the CDR3, the DNA is TGTGCCATCAAGGAAGGGGGGGGCGCGTACACTGAAGCTTTCTTT.

V gene TRBV7-3 combines with J gene TRBJ2-5; D unclear. V shed 2 bases and J shed 4 bases, with 14 bases lying between them. CDR3 length: 15 amino acids. Germline values: CDR1 SGHTA, CDR2 FQGTGA. CDR3 DNA: TGTGCCAGCAGCTTAGAAGCTGGTTTTGGAGAGACCCAGTACTTC. Encoded protein: CASSLEAGFGETQYF.

This clone was recorded only once. The chain links TRBV2 to TRBJ2-7; no definite D call. Trimming stripped 8 bases from V and 3 bases from J, with 17 bases between. Germline CDR1 is SNHLY and CDR2 is FYNNEI. The CDR3 has 14 residues. CDR3 DNA: TGTGCCAGCGGCTATGGTGGGCCCGGCTACGAGCAGTACTTC. The encoded protein is CASGYGGPGYEQYF.

The chain is built from TRBV4-1 and TRBJ1-1; D is perhaps TRBD1 (5 bases). Trimming took 1 base from V and 1 from J, leaving 7 bases between them. The CDR3 consists of 14 residues. Germline lookup yields CDR1 MGHRA and CDR2 YSYEKL. CDR3 loop: CASSQVTGNTEAFF. The CDR3 nucleotides are TGCGCCAGCAGCCAAGTTACAGGGAACACTGAAGCTTTCTTT.

V usage is TRBV11-3 and J usage is TRBJ2-7; possible D gene TRBD2, 5 bases. The V and J ends lost 5 bases and 3 bases respectively, with 11 bases between them. CDR1 and CDR2 (germline): SGHNT, YENEEA. CDR3 size: 13 residues. This CDR3 is CASSAWESYEQYF. CDR3 sequence (DNA): TGTGCCAGCAGCGCATGGGAGAGCTACGAGCAGTACTTC.

The V call is TRBV18, the J call TRBJ1-4, with D possibly matching TRBD1 (5 bases). Germline assignment: CDR1 KGHSH and CDR2 LQKENI. The CDR3 consists of 14 residues. Between the trimmed V and J ends, which lost 4 bases and 5 bases, there was a span of 11 bases. The CDR3 DNA reads TGTGCCAGCTCACTCGCGCCAGGGAATGAAAAACTGTTTTTT. Its translation: CASSLAPGNEKLFF.

The chain recombines TRBV6-5 with TRBJ2-1; 9 nucleotides agree with TRBD2. The length of the CDR3 is 14 residues. Germline V gene lookup returns CDR1 MNHEY and CDR2 SVGAGI. V shed 2 bases and J 10 bases; nucleotides not matched to a gene: 6. The CDR3 bases are TGTGCCAGCAGTTACGTAGCGGGGGAATCCGAGCAGTTCTTC. This sequence encodes CASSYVAGESEQFF.

The genes are TRBV20-1 and TRBJ2-3; weak D call: TRBD1 (6 bases). The germline V and J ends were trimmed by 3 bases and 0 bases, with 10 bases remaining between them. Per germline, CDR1 DFQATT and CDR2 SNEGSKA (reference sequence). The CDR3 sequence is 14 residues long. The CDR3 sequence: CSASSTGSTDTQYF. CDR3 in DNA: TGCAGTGCTAGTTCGACAGGTAGCACAGATACGCAGTATTTT.

V gene TRBV30 combines with J gene TRBJ1-6, with 8 nucleotides matching TRBD1. Losses at the gene ends were 8 bases for V and 2 bases for J; bases not matched to a gene: 2. This CDR3 is 13 amino acids long. CDR1 GTSNPN and CDR2 SVGIG come from the germline V gene (reference sequence). The CDR3 sequence is CALQGAYNSPLHF. The CDR3 nucleotides are TGTGCCCTACAGGGGGCCTATAATTCACCCCTCCACTTT.

The chain has TRBV2 and TRBJ1-5; the D gene is possibly TRBD1 (6 bases). Germline CDR1 is SNHLY and CDR2 is FYNNEI. The CDR3 contains 15 residues. Trimming left V 6 bases short and J 3 bases short, with 15 bases between. CDR3: CASSQQGSINQPQHF. Here the CDR3 DNA reads TGTGCCAGCAGCCAACAGGGATCCATCAATCAGCCCCAGCATTTT.

This sequence joins TRBV28 and TRBJ2-2; D is undetermined. Germline V gene sequence: CDR1 MDHEN, CDR2 SYDVKM. Trimming left V 6 bases short and J 7 bases short, with 9 bases between. The CDR3 is 12 residues long. DNA for the CDR3: TGTGCCAGCAGGATGAGCATCGGGGAGCTGTTTTTT. This sequence encodes CASRMSIGELFF.

The CDR3 nucleotides read TGTGCCAGCAGCTCGGACAGGGTCGAGCAGTACTTC. This codes for CASSSDRVEQYF. This rearrangement joins TRBV14 to TRBJ2-7; 8 nucleotides agree with TRBD1. CDR1 and CDR2 (germline): SGHDN, FVKESK. V lost 5 bases, J lost 6 bases, and 3 bases stayed unmatched. The CDR3 contains 12 residues.

This chain connects TRBV27 to TRBJ2-7; D is ambiguous. This CDR3 contains 13 residues. Germline V lookup: CDR1 MNHEY, CDR2 SMNVEV (reference sequence). Trimming pared 4 bases from V and 3 bases from J, leaving 10 bases between. The CDR3 loop reads CASSSGEYYEQYF. The DNA for the CDR3 is TGTGCCAGCAGTTCAGGTGAATACTACGAGCAGTACTTC.

V usage is TRBV10-3 and J usage is TRBJ2-7; 8 bases fit TRBD2. Germline-derived CDR1 and CDR2 are ENHRY and SYGVKD. CDR3 length: 15 amino acids. The trim removed 6 bases at V and 2 bases at J, leaving 9 bases unmatched. DNA for the CDR3: TGTGCCATCAGCCCGACGGCGGGGGGTCCCTACGAGCAGTACTTC. This sequence encodes CAISPTAGGPYEQYF.

The chain links TRBV18 to TRBJ2-1; TRBD2 agrees at 9 bases. The CDR3 has 16 residues. V was clipped by 0 bases and J by 4 bases; unmatched bases: 4. Per germline, CDR1 KGHSH and CDR2 LQKENI. The CDR3: CASSPPTSGPYNEQFF. CDR3 DNA: TGTGCCAGCTCACCACCTACTAGCGGGCCGTACAATGAGCAGTTCTTC.

This chain joins TRBV27 and TRBJ2-7, with 10 bases fitting TRBD1. CDR1 and CDR2 (germline): MNHEY, SMNVEV (reference sequence). With V trimmed by 2 bases and J by 6 bases, 4 bases remained unmatched. The CDR3 covers 14 residues. The CDR3 region has the DNA TGTGCCAGCAGTTTAGGCGGGACAGGGGCCGAGCAGTACTTC. Translation gives CASSLGGTGAEQYF.

Only one count was recorded for this clone. CDR3 protein: CASSYRPTGPDTDTQYF. The CDR3 DNA follows: TGTGCCAGCAGCTACCGCCCGACAGGGCCGGACACAGATACGCAGTATTTT. The chain carries TRBV7-9 and TRBJ2-3, with 7 bases aligning to TRBD1. Per germline, CDR1 SEHNR and CDR2 FQNEAQ (reference sequence). Trimming at V came to 4 bases and at J to 2 bases, leaving 12 bases not matched to a gene. The length of the CDR3 is 17 residues.

This clone has just a few counts. The chain links TRBV27 to TRBJ1-1; D perhaps matches TRBD1 (5 bases). CDR1 is MNHEY, CDR2 SMNVEV, per germline (reference sequence). The CDR3 is 13 residues long. Trimming stripped 7 bases from V and 5 bases from J, with 14 bases between. The CDR3 bases are TGTGCCAGCAACCAGGGTTTAGGGACTGAAGCTTTCTTT. Its protein product is CASNQGLGTEAFF.

This chain connects TRBV7-2 to TRBJ1-5; tentative D call: TRBD1 (5 bases). Germline loops: CDR1 SGHTA, CDR2 FQGNSA. The CDR3 extends over 15 amino acids. V shed 1 base and J shed 2 bases, with 9 bases lying between them. The CDR3 region is CASSLEGLGNQPQHF. In nucleotides, the CDR3 is TGTGCCAGCAGCTTAGAGGGGTTGGGCAATCAGCCCCAGCATTTT.

This clone has just one count. The CDR3 protein is CSVVTGEAFF. The CDR3 DNA reads TGCAGCGTTGTAACAGGTGAAGCTTTCTTT. This chain joins TRBV29-1 and TRBJ1-1, with D possibly matching TRBD1 (5 bases). The V end lost 4 bases, the J end lost 7 bases, and 7 bases lay between the germline ends. The CDR3 is made up of 10 amino acids. Germline V gives CDR1 SQVTM, CDR2 ANQGSEA.

This clone occurred a few times. This chain links TRBV25-1 with TRBJ2-7; 7 bases agree with TRBD1. This CDR3 is 16 amino acids long. Germline lookup yields CDR1 MGHDK and CDR2 SYGVNS. Trimming took 2 bases from V and 7 from J; bases not matched to a gene: 14. The CDR3 DNA is TGTGCCAGCAGTGAACGGGCCCGGGACAGAAGGAAAGAGCAGTACTTC. This codes for CASSERARDRRKEQYF.

This chain uses TRBV24-1 with TRBJ2-1; 12 bases line up with TRBD1. CDR3 size: 16 residues. The V segment lost 7 bases and the J segment 2 bases; nucleotides outside the gene matches: 5. From germline, CDR1 is KGHDR and CDR2 SFDVKD. The chain's CDR3 is CATSKGTGGPYNEQFF. The CDR3, as DNA: TGTGCCACCAGCAAAGGGACAGGGGGCCCCTACAATGAGCAGTTCTTC.

This clone was seen only once. The J gene is TRBJ2-7, the V gene TRBV12-5; 8 bases agree with TRBD1. The junction had 11 bases not matched to a gene; V was cut back by 10 bases and J by 3 bases. The CDR3 sequence is 14 residues long. Germline V lookup: CDR1 LGHNT, CDR2 FRNRAP. As DNA, the CDR3 is TGTGCTACTGAGGACAGGGACAATTACTACGAGCAGTACTTC. Its protein is CATEDRDNYYEQYF.